This T cell receptor (beta chain) is drawn from a study of cytomegalovirus exposure and HLA in healthy donors (dated by TCRdb to the late 2010s). Looking at the study overall: An earlier analysis of under 600 of the donors reported about 290 Gb of sequence data and some 120 million unique TCR beta sequences from 190 million or so T cells. About 280 gigabases of sequencing data and around 80 million unique TCR sequences made up an early release that covered under 750 HLA-typed donors. Of the roughly 410 genotyped donors, 75% to 85% were placed in the genetic ancestry cluster associated with self-reported Caucasian donors. The study aimed to test whether cataloging public T cell receptors could reveal signatures of past pathogen exposure. The T cell repertoires of some 670 subjects were profiled by immunosequencing and related to cytomegalovirus serostatus. Besides the first cohort of 666 subjects, a separate validation cohort made up of 120 or so different subjects was used. To predict cytomegalovirus infection status, the study combined high-throughput TCR immunosequencing, statistical association of individual TCRs with disease status, and machine learning. A later analysis re-analyzed previously published TCR beta repertoires from 500 to 700 donors and added high-resolution HLA genotyping to study TCR occurrence patterns. Rather than drawing on any new phenotypic data, the later analysis identified candidate immune exposures from TCR beta sequences and the way those sequences occurred across donors. In an earlier analysis of about 590 of the donors, high-throughput TCR beta sequencing was used to judge whether each TCR beta V gene segment behaved as functional or pseudogenic. Alongside the repertoire data, information on donor age, sex, ethnicity and CMV serostatus was compiled. Genome-wide SNP genotypes for about 65% of the 666 donors were used in a later genetic analysis, which treated that subset as a discovery cohort. Every discovery cohort repertoire had been produced on one sequencing platform. Class I and class II HLA loci were covered by the typing at four-digit resolution. Typing coverage differed by locus: A, B, C, DRB1 and DQB1 were typed in roughly 629-640 donors, DQA1 in 522, DPA1 in over 600, and DPB1 in just under 480. Roughly five DR-DQ haplotypes were handled as single units for association and clustering because linkage in the cohort was strong. Among about 360 genotyped donors of the cohort, an average of around 240,000 unique TCR beta nucleotide sequences were sequenced per donor, roughly a sixth of them non-productive. The research as a whole found: In vitro tests confirmed that three of the cytomegalovirus-associated TCR beta chains recognize cytomegalovirus antigens. The authors suggested that the approach could potentially be extended to other disease states and immunological phenotypes. At a false discovery rate of 0.05, a later analysis linked 15,000 to 20,000 TCR beta sequences to specific HLA alleles. Across donors, most TCR sequences were observed very rarely, whereas some public TCRs were present in many individuals. Because counts were too low, 15 to 20 rarely observed V segments, including chromosome 9 orphons, were left out of the earlier analysis of a few hundred of the donors. This cohort had only TCR beta chains sequenced, and the lack of alpha or paired-chain data limited which features could be detected. When HLA alleles, especially DR and DQ, strongly co-occurred, TCR associations were difficult to assign to individual alleles. Some IMGT-functional V segments, including TRBV6-2 and TRBV6-3, could not be distinguished by the 87-base-pair reads and were therefore excluded. For the cohort, immune exposure information was limited to CMV serostatus. A cluster of highly shared sequence variants was judged likely to be a technical artifact of the sequencing pipeline. The presence/absence analyses assumed that sequencing depth was roughly uniform across donors, and that assumption may not be true. Correlated functional status among segregating V segments might be attributable to linkage disequilibrium, but an unknown experimental factor could not be ruled out. A later analysis reported that several top co-occurrence clusters appeared linked to parvovirus B19, influenza, CMV and Epstein-Barr virus. An earlier analysis of several hundred of the donors showed that most TCR beta V segments appeared in productive rearrangements either about 90% or about 30% of the time, which broadly matched IMGT annotations. HLA typing was unavailable for some donors at each locus, so association tests used only the typed subset. In a later analysis, most CMV-associated TCR beta chains were found to appear HLA-restricted, with HLA associations seemingly driven largely by CMV exposure. A later genetic analysis associated a missense DCLRE1C variant with V-gene and J-gene trimming of TCR beta chains, and an independent cohort replicated the association. In a later analysis, the rate of TCR association differed among HLA loci, with DRB1 alleles having the most associated TCRs and HLA-C alleles having the fewest. A total of about 180 TCR beta chains were listed by the study as associated with cytomegalovirus. A further reported finding was that TCR beta sequences accurately predicted the HLA-A and HLA-B alleles for most subjects in the first cohort. In a later genetic analysis, fewer N-insertions in productive TCRs were reported among donors in an Asian-associated ancestry cluster than the approximately 670-donor mean. In a later analysis, HLA-associated TCR beta chains showed more clonal expansion and lower generation probabilities than non-associated chains that were equally common. In both the original and validation cohorts, the classifier was reported to diagnose cytomegalovirus status with high specificity and sensitivity.

To prepare the library, the immunoSEQ multiplex PCR assay was applied. The multiplex PCR relied on a mix of 60 forward primers for TCR Vbeta segments and 13 reverse primers for TCR Jbeta segments. The CDR3 region of rearranged TCR beta genes was amplified from genomic DNA with a multiplex PCR assay. The Illumina HiSeq System was used to sequence the amplified TCR beta libraries as 87-base-pair reads. The source study handled its data this way. A later analysis tallied 70 million to 100 million unique TCR beta chains across the 610 or so repertoires, and some 10 million of those chains were shared by two or more donors. Raw reads were error-corrected and collapsed into unique sequences with a nearest-neighbor algorithm that merged closely related sequences to remove PCR and sequencing errors. V, D and J gene segments were assigned by aligning CDR3 sequences to IMGT reference sequences. For a sequence to be retained, a match of at least six nucleotides to both a V gene segment and a J gene segment was required. Rearrangements were classified as productive when the CDR3 lacked stop codons and remained in frame with V and J, and all other rearrangements were classified as non-productive. Following IMGT convention, CDR3 was defined as the stretch from the second conserved V-encoded cysteine to the conserved J-encoded phenylalanine. The earlier analysis of some 550 of the donors excluded any sequence lacking an unambiguous match to a single V gene segment. In an earlier analysis of several hundred of the donors, a V segment was called functional when productive rearrangements were above 56.7%, and segregating when the standard deviation between donors exceeded 5%. A statistical classification framework was developed to diagnose cytomegalovirus status using the catalog of TCR beta chain sequences. V and J gene assignment, in a later analysis, came from comparing TCR nucleotide sequences with IMGT/GENE-DB human TR gene sequences. In a later analysis, CDR3 sequences and most-parsimonious VDJ recombination scenarios were assigned using the TCRdist pipeline. In a later analysis, each TCR beta chain was defined by its CDR3 amino acid sequence together with its V-gene family, and reads without a unique V-gene family were excluded. To address suspected cross-contamination and a sequencing artifact, a later analysis removed under 600 highly shared, low-generation-probability nucleotide sequences. In a later analysis, a clonal expansion index was calculated for each public chain from normalized within-repertoire ranks of inferred template counts. Generation probabilities in a later analysis came from a VDJ recombination model fitted to out-of-frame rearrangements, and those results were checked against IGoR. A later analysis scored TCR-TCR, TCR-HLA and TCR-CMV co-occurrence with hypergeometric tests, applying a repertoire-size bias correction to TCR pairs. A later analysis estimated false discovery rates by permuting HLA or CMV assignments 20 times. A later analysis grouped co-occurring TCRs with DBSCAN, adding TCRdist sequence similarity when clustering within HLA-allele-positive subsets. Co-occurrence clustering excluded repertoires with fewer than 30,000 or more than 120,000 public chains, plus five with anomalous nucleotide sharing. TCRdb's version of the immuneACCESS table is confined to in-frame rearrangements and falls short of the full clone set. An unresolved V gene accounts for under half of the shortfall where checked; the remainder is of unknown origin. The V and J calls and clone size were taken over from that table, and D and trimming were inferred from the DNA. The sample includes about 97,000 clones, with roughly 60% observed a single time. Around 4.8% of the sample rests with the top ten.

In total, fewer than 750 healthy bone marrow donors made up the cohort. At the time of sampling, every cohort member was nominally healthy, though immune exposures that went unrecorded were likely present. Of the approximately 670 cohort members, 250 to 300 had positive CMV serostatus and fewer than 450 had negative CMV serostatus, and CMV serostatus was not recorded for the donor. Every donor gave a peripheral blood sample, and the peripheral blood mononuclear cells from that sample were used for TCR beta sequencing. The Qiagen DNeasy Blood Extraction Kit was used to extract genomic DNA from the blood cell samples. As regards this clone: This receptor's antigen is unknown. It has no much larger one-base neighbor in the sample; base qualities were not kept.

The CDR3, cysteine through phenylalanine, is 18 amino acids long. The CDR3 DNA has 54 bases and is translated from base 1. Germline trimming amounts to 4 bases on V and 4 bases on J, with 11 as the count of junction bases outside the gene matches. Looking up the germline V gene yields CDR1 MGHRA and CDR2 YSYEKL. This TCR derives from a human donor in good health. This chain is built from TRBV4-1 and TRBJ2-6; 9 bases in the middle match TRBD2. Specimen: PBMCs. The CDR3 protein is CASSPRAGGITGANVLTF. The bases read TGCGCCAGCAGCCCGCGGGCGGGGGGGATTACCGGGGCCAACGTCCTGACTTTC.